This T cell receptor beta chain was recovered during a study of radiation and T cells in renal cell carcinoma. Using immunoSEQ multiplex PCR, the repertoire was profiled, and TCRdb retains in-frame clones only, with some absent. The sample lists 15,000 to 20,000 clones; about 54% were seen once. Overall study results and limits: Irradiated tumors held more dominant CDR3 motifs than control tumors.

Treatment given: 15 Gy SBRT to primary tumor, nephrectomy 4 weeks later. This clone has just a few counts. Its antigen is unknown. The germline V gene encodes CDR1 LNHDA and CDR2 SQIVND (reference sequence). This CDR3 has 13 residues. Between the trimmed V and J ends, which lost 8 bases and 3 bases, there was a span of 13 bases. This TCR derives from a man aged 45-65 years with renal cell carcinoma. The chain links TRBV19 to TRBJ1-1, with D maybe TRBD1 (5 bases). This sample comprised tumor tissue, obtained from a patient whose treatment included radiotherapy and nephrectomy. CDR3 region: CASAGQGDTEAFF. The CDR3 DNA is TGTGCCAGTGCTGGGCAGGGCGACACTGAAGCTTTCTTT.